The subject of this entry is one T cell receptor beta chain. No antigen is known for it. Recent acute infections and vaccinations were absent in the healthy HIV-negative adult donors. The ends were cut back, 6 bases at V and 7 bases at J, with 14 bases in the middle. CDR1 is MDHEN, CDR2 SYDVKM, per germline. The CDR3 loop spans 13 amino acids. The source of the sample is a study of shared clonotypes between healthy human individuals. Study-level points and caveats: Specimens sampled were limited to blood, with tissue repertoires likely differing.

Generated by immunoSEQ multiplex PCR, the TCRdb table keeps only in-frame clones and is missing some. Seen here are a few million clones, around 90% observed once, and the top ten hold 0.37%. The receptor was isolated from a man aged 18 to 35 in good health. Some clones in this sample may be carry-over from other donors' samples. The V and J genes are TRBV28 and TRBJ2-3; D is uncertain. Sequences were obtained from naive CD4+ T cells from PBMCs. Subset noted: CD45RA+ positively selected. The CDR3 is CASRVLSGNTQYF. CDR3 coding DNA: TGTGCCAGCAGGGTGTTATCAGGCAATACGCAGTATTTT.